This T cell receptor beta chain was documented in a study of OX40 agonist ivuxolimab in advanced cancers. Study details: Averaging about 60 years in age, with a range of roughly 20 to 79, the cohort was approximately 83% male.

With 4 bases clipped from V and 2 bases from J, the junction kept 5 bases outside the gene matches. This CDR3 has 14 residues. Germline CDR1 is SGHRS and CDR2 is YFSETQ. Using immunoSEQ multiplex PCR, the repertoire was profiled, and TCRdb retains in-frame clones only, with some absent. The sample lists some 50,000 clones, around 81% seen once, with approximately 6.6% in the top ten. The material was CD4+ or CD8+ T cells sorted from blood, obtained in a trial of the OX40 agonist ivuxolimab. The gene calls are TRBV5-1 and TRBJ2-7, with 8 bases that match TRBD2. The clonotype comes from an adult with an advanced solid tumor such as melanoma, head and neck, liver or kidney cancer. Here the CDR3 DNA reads TGCGCCAGCAGCCCAGCGGGAGTTGCCTACGAGCAGTACTTC. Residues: CASSPAGVAYEQYF.